The T cell receptor beta chain under discussion was sequenced for a study of CD8 T cells in Susac syndrome. V dropped 5 bases and J dropped 1; count of bases not matched to a gene: 6. Germline CDR1 is DFQATT and CDR2 is SNEGSKA (reference sequence). The length of the CDR3 is 14 residues. After extraction with the RNeasy kit, roughly 0.45 to 1 ug of the RNA was reverse transcribed using random hexamers. TCRdb passed the immunoSEQ multiplex PCR reads through MiXCR, listing each CDR3 protein once. The table records 100,000 or so distinct CDR3 sequences, around 90% of them present only once. What was sequenced was CD8+ T cells from PBMCs. The chain has TRBV20-1 and TRBJ1-1, with 8 positions matching TRBD1. This TCR was recovered from a human donor in good health. As DNA, the CDR3 is TGCAGTGCTTTAAGACAGGGGAGGAACACTGAAGCTTTCTTT. The encoded protein is CSALRQGRNTEAFF.